This record covers a single T cell receptor beta chain. This clonotype has more than one count but fewer than ten. What antigen it recognizes has not been identified. Base qualities are not provided; no much larger clone lies one nucleotide away. Receptors were amplified or captured by RT-PCR. Sequencing was performed on a NextSeq 550. TCRdb ran its own pipeline on the public reads, namely fastp trimming at Q25 and MiXCR clone calling, and kept in-frame beta chains. Entries that share a CDR3 protein sequence are merged under the most common genes and DNA. The sample table holds under 200,000 distinct CDR3 sequences, of which about 32% were seen once. Roughly 3.2% of the sample comes from the top ten. V is shortened by 0 bases, J by 4 bases, and the region joining them spans 10 bases. The CDR3 holds 14 amino acids from the cysteine to the phenylalanine. Just the 42-base CDR3 DNA is kept, in frame starting at base 1. The germline V gene (reference sequence) gives CDR1 as DFQATT and CDR2 as SNEGSKA.

The data originate from a study of patients and donors after allogeneic stem cell transplantation (TCRdb year 2020). The sequence was obtained from a human donor who was either an allogeneic HSCT recipient or a stem cell or donor lymphocyte infusion donor (not recorded which). It is not recorded whose cells these are; they may come from a transplant donor. Sequencing input: blood, either unsorted or a sorted T cell fraction (not recorded which). The V and J genes are TRBV20-1 and TRBJ1-3, with the D gene call left open. The bases are TGCAGTGCTAGAGATACGGGAGCCGGAAACACCATATATTTT. Protein translation: CSARDTGAGNTIYF.